This passage covers 15 T cell receptor beta chains from one sample sequenced in a study of T cell responses to AZD1222 COVID-19 vaccine. Generated by immunoSEQ multiplex PCR, the TCRdb table keeps only in-frame clones and is missing some. The sample has 75,000 to 90,000 clones; about 89% are singletons. The sample consisted of peripheral blood, taken on day 0 of AZD1222 vaccination. These receptors were obtained from an adult in good health.

The chain carries TRBV12-3 or TRBV12-4 and TRBJ1-2; TRBD1 aligns across 7 bases. The CDR3 covers 12 residues. J was trimmed by 7 bases and V by 2 bases; bases with no gene match: 1. CDR3: CASSLPGGGYTF. The CDR3 nucleotides read TGTGCCAGCAGTTTACCAGGGGGTGGCTACACCTTC.

The chain has TRBV4-3 and TRBJ1-2; D unclear. The germline V gene has CDR1 LGHNA and CDR2 YSLEER. This CDR3 has 15 amino acids. V lost 4 bases, J lost 3 bases, and 15 bases lay in between. CDR3 region: CASSPRAAADYGYTF. CDR3 in DNA: TGCGCCAGCAGCCCGAGGGCGGCAGCCGACTATGGCTACACCTTC.

The chain carries TRBV11-2 and TRBJ2-7; no definite D call. Germline CDR1 reads SGHAT; CDR2 reads FQNNGV. The CDR3 covers 12 residues. V lost 2 bases, J lost 4 bases, and 6 bases lay in between. CDR3 nucleotides: TGTGCCAGCAGCTTATCTGCTTACGAGCAGTACTTC. Its translation is CASSLSAYEQYF.

The V call is TRBV5-1, the J call TRBJ2-7, with TRBD1 as a possible D gene (5 bases). The V and J ends lost 4 bases and 3 bases respectively, with 14 bases between them. The CDR3 consists of 14 residues. Germline loops: CDR1 SGHRS, CDR2 YFSETQ. The chain's CDR3 is CASSTDPDIYEQYF. The CDR3 nucleotides read TGCGCCAGCAGCACGGACCCGGACATCTACGAGCAGTACTTC.

The V call is TRBV6-4, the J call TRBJ1-4, with 9 bases aligning to TRBD1. This CDR3 has 18 amino acids. The J segment lost 7 bases and the V segment lost 3 bases, leaving 15 bases of the junction unmatched. Per the germline V gene, CDR1 is MRHNA and CDR2 is SNTAGT. CDR3 in DNA: TGTGCCAGCAGTGAGCCGCCGGGACAGGGAAGGCGAGGTGAAAAACTGTTTTTT. Protein sequence: CASSEPPGQGRRGEKLFF.

The chain has TRBV2 and TRBJ2-7; TRBD2 matches at 9 bases. This CDR3 has 14 residues. Germline V gene data show CDR1 as SNHLY and CDR2 as FYNNEI. The ends lost 10 bases at V and 5 bases at J; junction bases unmatched: 12. The CDR3 coding sequence is TGTGCCACCATGGGGGTAGCGGGAGTGGACGAGCAGTACTTC. It yields the protein CATMGVAGVDEQYF.

To note about this clone: Additional DNA sequences in this sample encode the identical CDR3. The chain couples TRBV5-1 to TRBJ1-6, with D uncertain. The germline CDR1 and CDR2 sequences are SGHRS and YFSETQ. V dropped 0 bases and J dropped 9 bases, with 7 bases sitting between them. This CDR3 is 13 amino acids long. CDR3 sequence reads: CASSLASRSPLHF. In DNA form, the CDR3 reads TGCGCCAGCAGCTTGGCTTCCCGTTCACCCCTCCACTTT.

The chain uses TRBV6-5 and TRBJ1-1; TRBD1 aligns across 8 bases. This CDR3 is built from 14 residues. The junction had 5 bases not matched to a gene; V was cut back by 5 bases and J by 3 bases. The germline CDR1 and CDR2 sequences are MNHEY and SVGAGI. CDR3 coding DNA: TGTGCCAGCAGTCTGACAGGGGCCGACACTGAAGCTTTCTTT. It translates to CASSLTGADTEAFF.

This rearrangement joins TRBV10-3 to TRBJ1-1; no clear D gene. V lost 7 bases and J 2 bases, leaving 11 bases between the germline ends. Germline V gives CDR1 ENHRY, CDR2 SYGVKD. The CDR3 runs to 13 residues. The CDR3: CAINKGLNTEAFF. DNA for the CDR3: TGTGCCATCAACAAGGGATTAAACACTGAAGCTTTCTTT.

This clone turned up a few times. The chain has TRBV7-2 and TRBJ1-2, with no clear D. Deletions cut 1 base from V and 4 bases from J, with 10 bases between. The germline V gene has CDR1 SGHTA and CDR2 FQGNSA. The CDR3 sequence is 14 residues long. CDR3: CASSLGRVGYGYTF. The CDR3 DNA reads as TGTGCCAGCAGCTTAGGTAGGGTGGGCTATGGCTACACCTTC.

CDR3 amino acids: CASSVDPQGGGEKLFF. CDR3 coding DNA: TGTGCCAGCAGCGTAGACCCCCAGGGAGGGGGGGAAAAACTGTTTTTT. The chain uses TRBV9 and TRBJ1-4; D possibly corresponds to TRBD1 (6 bases). With 0 bases removed from V and 8 bases from J, the gap between germline ends came to 17 bases. CDR1 and CDR2 (germline): SGDLS, YYNGEE. There are 16 residues in the CDR3.

This chain connects TRBV12-3 or TRBV12-4 to TRBJ2-5; D might be TRBD1 (5 bases). V lost 8 bases and J 5 bases, leaving 9 bases between the germline ends. This CDR3 is built from 11 residues. Here the CDR3 reads CASGARETQYF. The CDR3 nucleotides read TGTGCCAGCGGGGCCCGGGAGACCCAGTACTTC.

As concerns this clone: Additional DNA sequences in this sample encode the identical CDR3. The J gene is TRBJ2-7, the V gene TRBV7-9; possible D gene TRBD2, 6 bases. V shed 4 bases and J shed 4 bases, with 11 bases lying between them. The CDR3 is made up of 13 amino acids. Germline assignment: CDR1 SEHNR and CDR2 FQNEAQ (reference sequence). CDR3 bases: TGTGCCAGCAGCTCTGGGAGGATTTACGAGCAGTACTTC. Protein: CASSSGRIYEQYF.

The chain has TRBV6-2 or TRBV6-3 and TRBJ2-1, with 10 bases lining up with TRBD2. The CDR3 covers 16 residues. Germline CDR1 reads MNHEY; CDR2 reads SVGEGT. J gave up 7 bases and V 2 bases, and 8 bases lay outside the gene matches. CDR3 region: CASSYPLRTSGNEQFF. The CDR3 nucleotides read TGTGCCAGCAGTTACCCCCTAAGGACTAGCGGAAATGAGCAGTTCTTC.

The rearrangement joins TRBV4-1 to TRBJ1-1; 7 nucleotides align to TRBD1. The ends lost 3 bases at V and 3 bases at J; junction bases unmatched: 19. The CDR3 covers 19 residues. Germline CDR1 reads MGHRA; CDR2 reads YSYEKL. The CDR3 nucleotides read TGCGCCAGCAGCCAGGGTCTTAGGTGGACAGGAGATCCGGACACTGAAGCTTTCTTT. Translated, it gives CASSQGLRWTGDPDTEAFF.